These T cell receptor beta chains were read from a single sample in a study of cytomegalovirus exposure and HLA in healthy donors. Sequencing used immunoSEQ multiplex PCR; TCRdb keeps in-frame clones, though not all of them. Here the sample spans approximately 150,000 clones, approximately 79% being singletons. The specimen was PBMCs. The source is a woman in her twenties or thirties in good health and CMV-seronegative. Each CDR3 is given with its conserved first and last residue. Fields, in order: CDR3 DNA, CDR3 protein, D gene, clone size, V gene, J gene. A D gene is named only where the DNA matches it firmly. A clone size is listed for some rows: how often the clone was seen (once, few, many), or a class if it is expanded.

CDR3 DNA: TGTGCCAGCAGTCCTAGGTATGGGACAGATAGCAATCAGCCCCAGCATTTT
CDR3 protein: CASSPRYGTDSNQPQHF
D gene: TRBD1
clone size: -
V gene: TRBV5-8
J gene: TRBJ1-5

CDR3 DNA: TGTGCCAGCAGCGTAGCAGATCAGGGTGTTGGGGAGACCCAGTACTTC
CDR3 protein: CASSVADQGVGETQYF
D gene: -
clone size: -
V gene: TRBV9
J gene: TRBJ2-5

CDR3 DNA: TGTGCCAGCAGTGAAGGGACGGGGGAGACCCAGTACTTC
CDR3 protein: CASSEGTGETQYF
D gene: -
clone size: few
V gene: TRBV6-1
J gene: TRBJ2-5

CDR3 DNA: TGTGCCAGCAGCTGGAAACAGGGAAGTGGCTACACCTTC
CDR3 protein: CASSWKQGSGYTF
D gene: -
clone size: few
V gene: TRBV7-2
J gene: TRBJ1-2

CDR3 DNA: TGTGCCAGCAGTTCCGGACAGGGCTACGAGCAGTACTTC
CDR3 protein: CASSSGQGYEQYF
D gene: TRBD1
clone size: few
V gene: TRBV27
J gene: TRBJ2-7

CDR3 DNA: TGTGCCAGCAGTTCCTCCTACGGCAATGAGCAGTTCTTC
CDR3 protein: CASSSSYGNEQFF
D gene: -
clone size: -
V gene: TRBV6-1
J gene: TRBJ2-1

CDR3 DNA: TGTGCCAGCAGTTCATGGACTAGCGGGAGGGCCGGGGAGACCCAGTACTTC
CDR3 protein: CASSSWTSGRAGETQYF
D gene: TRBD2
clone size: once
V gene: TRBV28
J gene: TRBJ2-5

CDR3 DNA: TGTTCCAGCAGATCAGGGGACACTGAAGCTTTCTTT
CDR3 protein: CSSRSGDTEAFF
D gene: -
clone size: once
V gene: TRBV7-9
J gene: TRBJ1-1

CDR3 DNA: TGTGCCAGCAGCTTAGGGCAGGGGTACGGTGAGCAGTTCTTC
CDR3 protein: CASSLGQGYGEQFF
D gene: -
clone size: -
V gene: TRBV7-8
J gene: TRBJ2-1

CDR3 DNA: TGTGCCAGCTCCCCGGGACAGACGAACACTGAAGCTTTCTTT
CDR3 protein: CASSPGQTNTEAFF
D gene: TRBD1
clone size: -
V gene: TRBV18
J gene: TRBJ1-1

CDR3 DNA: TGTGCCAGCAGTTACTATTTGAGCGGTTTTGAAGCTTTCTTT
CDR3 protein: CASSYYLSGFEAFF
D gene: -
clone size: -
V gene: TRBV6-5
J gene: TRBJ1-1

CDR3 DNA: TGCGCCAGCAGCTATGGAGGAACTGAAGCTTTCTTT
CDR3 protein: CASSYGGTEAFF
D gene: -
clone size: -
V gene: TRBV4-1
J gene: TRBJ1-1

CDR3 DNA: TGTGCCAGCAGCTCGGAGGCGAGGGCGAATGAAAAACTGTTTTTT
CDR3 protein: CASSSEARANEKLFF
D gene: -
clone size: -
V gene: TRBV7-2
J gene: TRBJ1-4

CDR3 DNA: TGTGCCAGCTCACCGACAGGGGAGAGCTCTGGAAACACCATATATTTT
CDR3 protein: CASSPTGESSGNTIYF
D gene: TRBD1
clone size: -
V gene: TRBV18
J gene: TRBJ1-3

CDR3 DNA: TGTGCCAGCAGCGTACCTTCGGGACAACCCACCTACGAGCAGTACTTC
CDR3 protein: CASSVPSGQPTYEQYF
D gene: -
clone size: -
V gene: TRBV5-6
J gene: TRBJ2-7

CDR3 DNA: TGTGCCAGCAGCTTTAATAATGGGAGCAGAATACTGAACACCGGGGAGCTGTTTTTT
CDR3 protein: CASSFNNGSRILNTGELFF
D gene: -
clone size: -
V gene: TRBV9
J gene: TRBJ2-2

CDR3 DNA: TGTGCCAGCTCACCGACATTTGGGACAGCTGGAAACACCATATATTTT
CDR3 protein: CASSPTFGTAGNTIYF
D gene: TRBD1
clone size: -
V gene: TRBV18
J gene: TRBJ1-3

CDR3 DNA: TGCGCCAGCAACGGGGGGGAGGAGACCCAGTACTTC
CDR3 protein: CASNGGEETQYF
D gene: TRBD2
clone size: -
V gene: TRBV5-1
J gene: TRBJ2-5

CDR3 DNA: TGTGCCAGCAGTTCCTTGGGAGTTAATGAAAAACTGTTTTTT
CDR3 protein: CASSSLGVNEKLFF
D gene: -
clone size: -
V gene: TRBV28
J gene: TRBJ1-4

CDR3 DNA: TGCGCCAGCAGCCGAGTGGACAGGGAGAACACTGAAGCTTTCTTT
CDR3 protein: CASSRVDRENTEAFF
D gene: TRBD1
clone size: -
V gene: TRBV4-3
J gene: TRBJ1-1

CDR3 DNA: TGTGCCAGCAGTTTCGATAGACTAGCGGACCTCGTGGGGTCCTACGAGCAGTACTTC
CDR3 protein: CASSFDRLADLVGSYEQYF
D gene: TRBD2
clone size: -
V gene: TRBV28
J gene: TRBJ2-7

CDR3 DNA: TGTGCCAGCAATCGGTTCTCTGGAAACACCATATATTTT
CDR3 protein: CASNRFSGNTIYF
D gene: -
clone size: few
V gene: TRBV6-1
J gene: TRBJ1-3

CDR3 DNA: TGTGCCAGCAGCCCCGGTTTTGACGGGGGGGGAGATACGCAGTATTTT
CDR3 protein: CASSPGFDGGGDTQYF
D gene: TRBD2
clone size: -
V gene: TRBV9
J gene: TRBJ2-3

CDR3 DNA: TGTGCCAGCAGCTTGGATGGGGGGGTAAGGGAGACCCAGTACTTC
CDR3 protein: CASSLDGGVRETQYF
D gene: TRBD2
clone size: -
V gene: TRBV7-2
J gene: TRBJ2-5

CDR3 DNA: TGTGCCAGTAGTAGACAGGCTTATGGCTACACCTTC
CDR3 protein: CASSRQAYGYTF
D gene: -
clone size: -
V gene: TRBV19
J gene: TRBJ1-2

CDR3 DNA: TGTGCCAGCAGTGGACTAGCGGGATTCGATGAGCAGTTCTTC
CDR3 protein: CASSGLAGFDEQFF
D gene: TRBD2
clone size: -
V gene: TRBV2
J gene: TRBJ2-1

CDR3 DNA: TGTGCCAGTAGACTGGGGCGTCAGCCCCAGCATTTT
CDR3 protein: CASRLGRQPQHF
D gene: -
clone size: -
V gene: TRBV19
J gene: TRBJ1-5

CDR3 DNA: TGCGCCAGCAGTGAAGCGTCTAGCGGTTTGTACCAAGAGACCCAGTACTTC
CDR3 protein: CASSEASSGLYQETQYF
D gene: TRBD2
clone size: -
V gene: TRBV10-2
J gene: TRBJ2-5

CDR3 DNA: TGTGCCAGCAGCTTAACGGGAGGGCGAAAGGACGGCTACACCTTC
CDR3 protein: CASSLTGGRKDGYTF
D gene: -
clone size: -
V gene: TRBV7-3
J gene: TRBJ1-2

CDR3 DNA: TGTGCCAGCAGCCAACGACAGGGGGCAAAAGATACGCAGTATTTT
CDR3 protein: CASSQRQGAKDTQYF
D gene: TRBD1
clone size: -
V gene: TRBV5-4
J gene: TRBJ2-3

CDR3 DNA: TGTGCCAGCCGTCACTGGGGGACTAGCGGGGGGTCCAACCCAGATACGCAGTATTTT
CDR3 protein: CASRHWGTSGGSNPDTQYF
D gene: TRBD2
clone size: -
V gene: TRBV2
J gene: TRBJ2-3

CDR3 DNA: TGTGCCTGGAGTCCCGGGACAGCGAACACCGGGGAGCTGTTTTTT
CDR3 protein: CAWSPGTANTGELFF
D gene: TRBD1
clone size: -
V gene: TRBV30
J gene: TRBJ2-2

CDR3 DNA: TGTGCCAGCAGCCACAGGGCCTCTAATGAAAAACTGTTTTTT
CDR3 protein: CASSHRASNEKLFF
D gene: -
clone size: -
V gene: TRBV7-6
J gene: TRBJ1-4

CDR3 DNA: TGCGCCAGCAGCTTAACCGGACAGGGGGCTGTTGGAGCTTTCTTT
CDR3 protein: CASSLTGQGAVGAFF
D gene: TRBD1
clone size: -
V gene: TRBV5-1
J gene: TRBJ1-1

CDR3 DNA: TGTGCCAGCAGTTTAAGAGACCCCGAGGTGTTTGGCAATCAGCCCCAGCATTTT
CDR3 protein: CASSLRDPEVFGNQPQHF
D gene: -
clone size: few
V gene: TRBV27
J gene: TRBJ1-5

CDR3 DNA: TGTGCCAGCAGCGGTACCAGGGTTACCGGGGAGCTGTTTTTT
CDR3 protein: CASSGTRVTGELFF
D gene: -
clone size: -
V gene: TRBV9
J gene: TRBJ2-2

CDR3 DNA: TGTGCCTGGAGTTCCGGGACAGGGGTGATCAATCAGCCCCAGCATTTT
CDR3 protein: CAWSSGTGVINQPQHF
D gene: TRBD1
clone size: -
V gene: TRBV30
J gene: TRBJ1-5

CDR3 DNA: TGTGCCAGCAGTGATAACAGCTATGGCTACACCTTC
CDR3 protein: CASSDNSYGYTF
D gene: -
clone size: -
V gene: TRBV2
J gene: TRBJ1-2

CDR3 DNA: TGCGCCAGCAGCCATTTTTCAACAGGGGGCACTGAAAAACTGTTTTTT
CDR3 protein: CASSHFSTGGTEKLFF
D gene: TRBD1
clone size: -
V gene: TRBV4-1
J gene: TRBJ1-4

CDR3 DNA: TGTGCCAGCAGGCCCGGGACAGGGGGCCATTACGAGCAGTACTTC
CDR3 protein: CASRPGTGGHYEQYF
D gene: TRBD1
clone size: -
V gene: TRBV2
J gene: TRBJ2-7

CDR3 DNA: TGTGCCATCAGTACCGGGACAGGGGTCAATGAAAAACTGTTTTTT
CDR3 protein: CAISTGTGVNEKLFF
D gene: TRBD1
clone size: -
V gene: TRBV10-3
J gene: TRBJ1-4

CDR3 DNA: TGTGCTAGTGGTTTGGTTATACAGGGGTCCTATGGCTACACCTTC
CDR3 protein: CASGLVIQGSYGYTF
D gene: TRBD1
clone size: -
V gene: TRBV12-5
J gene: TRBJ1-2

CDR3 DNA: TGTGCCAGCAGACTCGCCCGACTCAGCCGGGGGGATGAGCAGTTCTTC
CDR3 protein: CASRLARLSRGDEQFF
D gene: TRBD2
clone size: -
V gene: TRBV7-9
J gene: TRBJ2-1

CDR3 DNA: TGTGCCAGCAGCACGTCGTTAGCGGGATCCCCCTACGAGCAGTACTTC
CDR3 protein: CASSTSLAGSPYEQYF
D gene: TRBD2
clone size: -
V gene: TRBV7-2
J gene: TRBJ2-7

CDR3 DNA: TGTGCCATCCTATCAGGCGGGAGAAACACCGGGGAGCTGTTTTTT
CDR3 protein: CAILSGGRNTGELFF
D gene: TRBD2
clone size: few
V gene: TRBV2
J gene: TRBJ2-2

CDR3 DNA: TGTGCCAGCAGTTGGGGAATAGCGGGATTAACCACAGATACGCAGTATTTT
CDR3 protein: CASSWGIAGLTTDTQYF
D gene: TRBD2
clone size: -
V gene: TRBV6-7
J gene: TRBJ2-3

CDR3 DNA: TGCGCCAGCAGCCCGATGTATATGGGGAGCTCCTATAATTCACCCCTCCACTTT
CDR3 protein: CASSPMYMGSSYNSPLHF
D gene: -
clone size: -
V gene: TRBV4-1
J gene: TRBJ1-6

CDR3 DNA: TGTGCCATCAGTGAGCTGACAACCCGGCGGGTATACGAGCAGTACTTC
CDR3 protein: CAISELTTRRVYEQYF
D gene: -
clone size: -
V gene: TRBV10-3
J gene: TRBJ2-7

CDR3 DNA: TGTGCCAGCAGCGTAAGGTGGACTAGCGGAGAGACCCAGTACTTC
CDR3 protein: CASSVRWTSGETQYF
D gene: TRBD2
clone size: -
V gene: TRBV9
J gene: TRBJ2-5

CDR3 DNA: TGTGCCAGCAGCTCCCCGGGACAGGGATCACATAACTATGGCTACACCTTC
CDR3 protein: CASSSPGQGSHNYGYTF
D gene: TRBD1
clone size: -
V gene: TRBV28
J gene: TRBJ1-2

CDR3 DNA: TGTGCCAGCACGAAGCCGGGGAGCTCCTTC
CDR3 protein: CASTKPGSSF
D gene: -
clone size: -
V gene: TRBV2
J gene: TRBJ1-2

CDR3 DNA: TGCGGGGGTGGGGAGGCGGAGACCCAGTACTTC
CDR3 protein: CGGGEAETQYF
D gene: -
clone size: -
V gene: TRBV20-1
J gene: TRBJ2-5

CDR3 DNA: TGCAGCGTTCGGACTAGCGGGGGAATCACAGATACGCAGTATTTT
CDR3 protein: CSVRTSGGITDTQYF
D gene: TRBD2
clone size: -
V gene: TRBV29-1
J gene: TRBJ2-3

CDR3 DNA: TGCGCCAGCAGCTTGGGAGTGATCTCTGGGGCCAACGTCCTGACTTTC
CDR3 protein: CASSLGVISGANVLTF
D gene: -
clone size: -
V gene: TRBV5-1
J gene: TRBJ2-6

CDR3 DNA: TGTGCCAGCAGAAGCAGCGGTTTTAATTCACCCCTCCACTTT
CDR3 protein: CASRSSGFNSPLHF
D gene: -
clone size: -
V gene: TRBV6-4
J gene: TRBJ1-6

CDR3 DNA: TGCAGCGTTGAAGCGGTGGTTGGCTATGGCTACACCTTC
CDR3 protein: CSVEAVVGYGYTF
D gene: -
clone size: -
V gene: TRBV29-1
J gene: TRBJ1-2

CDR3 DNA: TGTGCCAGCAGTTTATCCCGACTAGCTCACCAGTATTTT
CDR3 protein: CASSLSRLAHQYF
D gene: TRBD2
clone size: -
V gene: TRBV28
J gene: TRBJ2-3

CDR3 DNA: TGTGCCAGCAGCTTAGAACACCTTAACTATGGCTACACCTTC
CDR3 protein: CASSLEHLNYGYTF
D gene: -
clone size: -
V gene: TRBV7-9
J gene: TRBJ1-2

CDR3 DNA: TGCGCCAGCACCGTCGCGGGGTTCACCGGGGAGCTGTTTTTT
CDR3 protein: CASTVAGFTGELFF
D gene: -
clone size: -
V gene: TRBV10-2
J gene: TRBJ2-2